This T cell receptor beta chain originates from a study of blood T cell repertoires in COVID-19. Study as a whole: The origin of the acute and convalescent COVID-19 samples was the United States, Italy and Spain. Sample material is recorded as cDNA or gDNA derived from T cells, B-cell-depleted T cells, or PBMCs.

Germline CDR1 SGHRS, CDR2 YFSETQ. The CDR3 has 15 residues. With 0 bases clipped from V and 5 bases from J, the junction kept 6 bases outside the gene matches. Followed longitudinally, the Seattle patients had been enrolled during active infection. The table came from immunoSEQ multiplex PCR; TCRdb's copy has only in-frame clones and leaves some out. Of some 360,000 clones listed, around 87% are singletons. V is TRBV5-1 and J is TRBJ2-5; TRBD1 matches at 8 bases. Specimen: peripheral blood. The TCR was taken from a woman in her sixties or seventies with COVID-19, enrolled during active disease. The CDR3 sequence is CASSLDPGGVETQYF. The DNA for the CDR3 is TGCGCCAGCAGCTTGGATCCAGGGGGCGTTGAGACCCAGTACTTC. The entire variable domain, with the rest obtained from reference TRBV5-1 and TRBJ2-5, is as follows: KAGVTQTPRYLIKTRGQQVTLSCSPISGHRSVSWYQQTPGQGLQFLFEYFSETQRNKGNFPGRFSGRQFSNSRSEMNVSTLELGDSALYLCASSLDPGGVETQYFGPGTRLLVL.